The entry below describes one T cell receptor (beta chain). Its cognate antigen is unknown. The data stem from a study of cytomegalovirus exposure and HLA in healthy donors. Findings and caveats of the study: HLA alleles were associated with 16,951 TCR beta sequences in a later analysis at 0.05 false discovery rate. In a later analysis, donors in an Asian-associated ancestry cluster reportedly had fewer N-insertions in productive TCRs than the cohort mean. In an earlier analysis, about 90% or about 30%: the productive usage of most TCR beta V segments.

This PCR relied on a set of 60 Vbeta primers and 13 Jbeta primers. Produced via immunoSEQ multiplex PCR; TCRdb's table is partial and in-frame only. The data contain 250,000 to 350,000 clones, 80% to 90% of them singletons. The CDR3 consists of 14 residues. Germline V gene lookup returns CDR1 SGDLS and CDR2 YYNGEE. With 0 bases removed from V and 3 bases from J, the gap between germline ends came to 9 bases. Specimen: PBMCs. The J gene is TRBJ2-5, the V gene TRBV9, with a tentative D call TRBD2 (5 bases). The sequence was collected from a man aged 40-49 years in good health and CMV-seropositive. CDR3 protein: CASSVGEMEETQYF. CDR3 sequence (DNA): TGTGCCAGCAGCGTAGGGGAGATGGAAGAGACCCAGTACTTC.